This is a list of T cell receptor beta chains from one sample in a study of T cell responses to AZD1222 COVID-19 vaccine. Sequenced by immunoSEQ multiplex PCR; TCRdb stores in-frame clones only, minus some. The sample has about 99,000 clones; approximately 91% are singletons. Sequencing used peripheral blood, obtained 28 days after the second AZD1222 dose. Every receptor here comes from an adult who received the AZD1222 COVID-19 vaccine. Each CDR3 is given with its conserved first and last residue. The order of the fields is D gene, J gene, V gene, CDR3 protein. The D gene is left open where the match is weak.

>TRBD2|TRBJ2-7|TRBV5-1
CASSLVGEGHEQYF
>.|TRBJ2-1|TRBV29-1
CSGSSAGEQFF
>.|TRBJ1-2|TRBV19
CASSISGDYGYTF
>.|TRBJ1-2|TRBV19
CASSMARQETNYGYTF
>TRBD1|TRBJ1-2|TRBV30
CAWSVRTGVNYGYTF
>.|TRBJ1-3|TRBV28
CASSTVRPVTGNTIYF
>.|TRBJ2-2|TRBV9
CASSGLVNTGELFF
>TRBD2|TRBJ2-1|TRBV6-2/TRBV6-3
CASSYGAGTSGKEQFF
>.|TRBJ1-1|TRBV7-8
CASSWHMLQRNTEAFF
>TRBD2|TRBJ2-1|TRBV28
CASSLSSGSYNEQFF
>TRBD1|TRBJ2-2|TRBV5-6
CASSWGPGTGGTGELFF
>TRBD2|TRBJ2-5|TRBV6-5
CASKIAGGGETQYF
>TRBD1|TRBJ1-5|TRBV27
CASSSRTGDQPQHF
>TRBD1|TRBJ1-4|TRBV20-1
CSASYRGNLGLFF
>.|TRBJ2-1|TRBV7-3
CASSLTPRLNEQFF
>.|TRBJ1-3|TRBV7-8
CASSSQGATSGNTIYF
>.|TRBJ1-5|TRBV18
CASSPEWDKGQPQHF
>TRBD2|TRBJ2-1|TRBV9
CASSVGTSGSNEQFF
>.|TRBJ2-3|TRBV20-1
CSAPRTDTQYF
>.|TRBJ2-1|TRBV5-6
CASSRGQAYNEQFF
>.|TRBJ1-2|TRBV29-1
CSVEEGVNYGYTF
>.|TRBJ1-4|TRBV18
CASSPEQGSLGLFF
>.|TRBJ2-1|TRBV9
CASSVAADNEQFF
>.|TRBJ2-6|TRBV7-2
CASNPLTRSSGANVLTF
>.|TRBJ1-3|TRBV6-5
CASSYSQIGRNTIYF
>TRBD1|TRBJ1-6|TRBV28
CASSLTGRNSPLHF
>TRBD2|TRBJ2-7|TRBV10-3
CAIPRAREALHYEQYF
>.|TRBJ1-2|TRBV25-1
CASSDGYGYTF
>TRBD1|TRBJ2-6|TRBV28
CASRGRPGQGALGANVLTF
>.|TRBJ2-7|TRBV9
CASSPLGTSYEQYF
>.|TRBJ2-3|TRBV29-1
CSVESWASADTQYF